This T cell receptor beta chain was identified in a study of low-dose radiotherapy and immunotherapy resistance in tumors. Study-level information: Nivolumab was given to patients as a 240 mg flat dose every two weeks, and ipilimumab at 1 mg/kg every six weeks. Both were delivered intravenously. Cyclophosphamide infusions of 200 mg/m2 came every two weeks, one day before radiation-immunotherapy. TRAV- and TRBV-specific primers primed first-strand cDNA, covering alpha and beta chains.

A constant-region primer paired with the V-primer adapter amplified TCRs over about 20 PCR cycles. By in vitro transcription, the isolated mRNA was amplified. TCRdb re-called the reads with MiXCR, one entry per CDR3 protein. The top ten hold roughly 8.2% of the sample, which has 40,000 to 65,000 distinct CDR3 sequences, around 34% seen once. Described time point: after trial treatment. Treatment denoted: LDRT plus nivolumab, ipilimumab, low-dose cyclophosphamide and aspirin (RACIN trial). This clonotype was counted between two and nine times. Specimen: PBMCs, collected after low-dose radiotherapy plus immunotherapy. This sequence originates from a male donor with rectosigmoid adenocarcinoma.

The CDR3 sequence: CASSPENTGELFF. The CDR3 DNA reads TGTGCCAGCAGTCCCGAAAACACCGGGGAGCTGTTTTTT. V is TRBV27 and J is TRBJ2-2; D not certain. The CDR3 extends over 13 amino acids. The V gene's germline CDR1 is MNHEY and CDR2 SMNVEV (reference sequence). Trimming took 5 bases from V and 2 from J, leaving 6 bases between them.